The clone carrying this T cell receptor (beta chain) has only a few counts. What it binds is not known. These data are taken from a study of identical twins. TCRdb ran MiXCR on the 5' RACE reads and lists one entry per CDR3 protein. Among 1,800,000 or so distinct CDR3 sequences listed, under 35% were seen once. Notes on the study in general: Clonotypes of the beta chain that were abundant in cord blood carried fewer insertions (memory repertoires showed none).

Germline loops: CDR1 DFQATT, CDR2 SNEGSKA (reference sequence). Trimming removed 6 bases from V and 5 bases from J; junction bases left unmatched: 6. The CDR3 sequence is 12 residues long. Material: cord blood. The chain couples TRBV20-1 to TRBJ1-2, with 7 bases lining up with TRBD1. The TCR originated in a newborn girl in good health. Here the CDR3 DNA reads TGCAGTGCCATCACAGGGGATTATGGCTACACCTTC. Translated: CSAITGDYGYTF.